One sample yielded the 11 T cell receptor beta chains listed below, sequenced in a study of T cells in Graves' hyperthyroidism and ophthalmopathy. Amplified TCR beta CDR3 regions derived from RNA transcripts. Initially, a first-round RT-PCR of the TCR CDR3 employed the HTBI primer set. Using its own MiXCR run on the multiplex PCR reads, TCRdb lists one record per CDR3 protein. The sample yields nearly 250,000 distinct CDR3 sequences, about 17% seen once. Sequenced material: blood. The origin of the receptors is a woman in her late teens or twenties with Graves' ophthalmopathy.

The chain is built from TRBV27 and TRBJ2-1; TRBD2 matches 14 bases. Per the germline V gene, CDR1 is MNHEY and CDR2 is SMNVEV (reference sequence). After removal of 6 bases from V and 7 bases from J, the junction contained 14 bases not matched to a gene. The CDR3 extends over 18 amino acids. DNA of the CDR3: TGTGCCAGCAGCCTATTTTCCGGGACTAGCGGGAGATGGAATGAGCAGTTCTTC. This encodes CASSLFSGTSGRWNEQFF.

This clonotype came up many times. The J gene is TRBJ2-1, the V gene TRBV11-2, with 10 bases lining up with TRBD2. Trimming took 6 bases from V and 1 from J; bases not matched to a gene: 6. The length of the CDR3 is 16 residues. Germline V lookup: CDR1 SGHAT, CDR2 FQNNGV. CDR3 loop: CASSHSGGPSYNEQFF. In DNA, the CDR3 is TGTGCCAGCAGTCATAGCGGGGGGCCGTCCTACAATGAGCAGTTCTTC. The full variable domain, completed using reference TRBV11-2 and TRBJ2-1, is EAGVAQSPRYKIIEKRQSVAFWCNPISGHATLYWYQQILGQGPKLLIQFQNNGVVDDSQLPKDRFSAERLKGVDSTLKIQPAKLEDSAVYLCASSHSGGPSYNEQFFGPGTRLTVL.

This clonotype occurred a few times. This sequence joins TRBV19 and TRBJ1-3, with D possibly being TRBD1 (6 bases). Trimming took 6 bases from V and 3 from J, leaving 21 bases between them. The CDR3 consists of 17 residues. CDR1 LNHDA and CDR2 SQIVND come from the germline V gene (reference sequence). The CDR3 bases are TGTGCCAGTAGCTCCAGGGGTCCAAGACAGGATGGAAACACCATATATTTT. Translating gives CASSSRGPRQDGNTIYF.

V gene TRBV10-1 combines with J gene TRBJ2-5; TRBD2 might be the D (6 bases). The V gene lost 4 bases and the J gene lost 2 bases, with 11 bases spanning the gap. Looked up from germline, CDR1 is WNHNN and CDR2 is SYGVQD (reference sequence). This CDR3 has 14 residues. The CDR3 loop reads CASSAGGGQETQYF. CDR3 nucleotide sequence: TGCGCCAGCAGTGCCGGGGGAGGACAAGAGACCCAGTACTTC.

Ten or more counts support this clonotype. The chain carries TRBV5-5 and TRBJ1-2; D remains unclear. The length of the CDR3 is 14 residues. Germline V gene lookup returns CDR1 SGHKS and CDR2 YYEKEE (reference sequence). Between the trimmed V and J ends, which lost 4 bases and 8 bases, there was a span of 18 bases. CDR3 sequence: CASSPMTSVGGYTF. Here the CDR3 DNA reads TGTGCCAGCAGCCCAATGACATCTGTGGGAGGCTACACCTTC.

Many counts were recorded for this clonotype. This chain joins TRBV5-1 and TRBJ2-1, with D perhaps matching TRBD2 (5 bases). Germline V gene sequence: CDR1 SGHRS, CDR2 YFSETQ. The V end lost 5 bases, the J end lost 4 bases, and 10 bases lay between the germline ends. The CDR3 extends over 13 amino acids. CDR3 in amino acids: CASSGRGYNEQFF. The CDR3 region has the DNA TGCGCCAGCAGTGGACGGGGATACAATGAGCAGTTCTTC.

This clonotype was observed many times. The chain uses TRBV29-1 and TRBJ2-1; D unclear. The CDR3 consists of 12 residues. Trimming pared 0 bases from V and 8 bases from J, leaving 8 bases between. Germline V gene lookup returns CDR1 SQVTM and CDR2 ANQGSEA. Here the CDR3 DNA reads TGCAGCGTTGAAGATCATGGGGATGAGCAGTTCTTC. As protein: CSVEDHGDEQFF.

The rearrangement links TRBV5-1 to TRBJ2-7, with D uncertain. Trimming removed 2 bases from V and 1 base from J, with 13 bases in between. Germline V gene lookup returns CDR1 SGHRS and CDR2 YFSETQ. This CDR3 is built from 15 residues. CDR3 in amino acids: CASSLEPNDSYEQYF. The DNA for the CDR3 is TGCGCCAGCAGCTTAGAACCGAACGATTCCTACGAGCAGTACTTC.

The DNA for the CDR3 is TGTGCCAGCAGATCAGCATTCGGCATGAACACTGAAGCTTTCTTT. Protein: CASRSAFGMNTEAFF. The chain has TRBV25-1 and TRBJ1-1; D ambiguous. CDR3 length: 15 residues. Germline V CDR1 and CDR2: MGHDK, SYGVNS. Trimming shortened V by 6 bases and J by 0 bases, and 14 bases separated the two germline ends.

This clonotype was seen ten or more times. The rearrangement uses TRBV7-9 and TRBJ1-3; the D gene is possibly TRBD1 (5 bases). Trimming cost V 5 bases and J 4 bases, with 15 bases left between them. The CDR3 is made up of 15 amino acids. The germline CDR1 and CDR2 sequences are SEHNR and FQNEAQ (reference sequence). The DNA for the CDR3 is TGTGCCAGCAGCAACGGGACCCCTAAGGGAAACACCATATATTTT. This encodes CASSNGTPKGNTIYF. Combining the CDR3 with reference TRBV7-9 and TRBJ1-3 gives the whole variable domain DTGVSQNPRHKITKRGQNVTFRCDPISEHNRLYWYRQTLGQGPEFLTYFQNEAQLEKSRLLSDRFSAERPKGSFSTLEIQRTEQGDSAMYLCASSNGTPKGNTIYFGEGSWLTVV.

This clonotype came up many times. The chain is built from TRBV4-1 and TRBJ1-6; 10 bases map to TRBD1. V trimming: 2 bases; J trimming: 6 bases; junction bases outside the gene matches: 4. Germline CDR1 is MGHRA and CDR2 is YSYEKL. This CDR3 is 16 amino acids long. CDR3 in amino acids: CASSQTGTGVNSPLHF. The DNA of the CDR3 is TGCGCCAGCAGCCAAACCGGGACAGGGGTTAATTCACCCCTCCACTTT.